These 12 T cell receptor beta chains came from one sample sequenced in a study of blood T cell repertoires in COVID-19. Produced via immunoSEQ multiplex PCR; TCRdb's table is partial and in-frame only. Of 150,000 to 200,000 clones in the sample, approximately 75% are singletons; the top ten hold roughly 11%. Sequences were obtained from peripheral blood. The receptor set was obtained from a human donor in a cohort sampled during active COVID-19.

This clone was recorded once. The chain carries TRBV6-5 and TRBJ2-2, with D possibly TRBD2 on 5 matching bases. The CDR3 consists of 14 residues. Germline assignment: CDR1 MNHEY and CDR2 SVGAGI. V was clipped by 6 bases and J by 7 bases, with 15 bases between them. The CDR3 DNA is TGTGCCAGCAGCCTGGCCCCGGGGAGCGGGGAGCTGTTTTTT. Amino acid sequence: CASSLAPGSGELFF.

CDR3 residues: CASSQGPYETQYF. In DNA, the CDR3 is TGTGCCAGCAGCCAAGGGCCGTATGAGACCCAGTACTTC. V and J are TRBV3-1 (or the pseudogene TRBV3-2) and TRBJ2-5; the D is unclear. Germline CDR1 and CDR2: LGHDT and YNNKEL (reference sequence). The ends were cut back, 1 base at V and 5 bases at J, with 8 bases in the middle. The CDR3 has 13 amino acids.

This chain links TRBV7-7 with TRBJ2-5; D unresolved. CDR3 length: 16 amino acids. The V end lost 0 bases, the J end lost 2 bases, and 13 bases lay between the germline ends. Germline-derived CDR1 and CDR2 are SSHAT and FNYEAQ (reference sequence). CDR3 sequence (DNA): TGTGCCAGCAGCTTAGCCCATAGGTCAGGACAAGAGACCCAGTACTTC. It specifies CASSLAHRSGQETQYF.

This chain joins TRBV6-5 and TRBJ1-2, with TRBD1 matching over 12 bases. Germline CDR1 is MNHEY and CDR2 is SVGAGI. This CDR3 region has 15 residues. The V gene end was trimmed by 6 bases and the J gene end by 7 bases; junction bases not matched to a gene: 9. The CDR3, as DNA: TGTGCCAGCAGGGGACAGGGGGCGAAGACTCTTGGCTACACCTTC. This encodes CASRGQGAKTLGYTF.

This rearrangement joins TRBV5-6 to TRBJ1-1; tentatively, D is TRBD1 (6 bases). Germline V lookup: CDR1 SGHDT, CDR2 YYEEEE. The V end was cut by 1 base, the J end by 2 bases, with 18 bases between. The CDR3 is 17 residues long. CDR3 residues: CASSLYREYNDNTEAFF. CDR3 nucleotide sequence: TGTGCCAGCAGCTTGTACAGGGAATACAACGACAACACTGAAGCTTTCTTT.

Remarks on this clone: A junction end diverges from the germline sequence, so it may reflect a read error. This chain joins TRBV20-1 and TRBJ1-3, with 7 bases matching TRBD1. Looked up from germline, CDR1 is DFQATT and CDR2 is SNEGSKA (reference sequence). There are 13 residues in the CDR3. DNA for the CDR3: TGCAGTGCCAGTGGAGACAGGGATGATGTCGTTCTTTTT. It is translated as CSASGDRDDVVLF.

V usage is TRBV12-3 or TRBV12-4 and J usage is TRBJ1-2; TRBD1 is a possible D gene (5 bases). V lost 3 bases, J lost 4 bases, and 9 bases lay in between. The CDR3 is 13 amino acids. CDR3 in amino acids: CASSLTTVYGYTF. The DNA for the CDR3 is TGTGCCAGCAGTTTGACGACAGTCTATGGCTACACCTTC.

A remark on this clone: Other DNA sequences in this sample translate to the same CDR3. V usage is TRBV30 and J usage is TRBJ2-7, with D uncertain. The germline V gene encodes CDR1 GTSNPN and CDR2 SVGIG (reference sequence). The CDR3 spans 12 residues. V lost 2 bases and J lost 2, with 7 bases in between. This CDR3 is CAWSQVTYEQYF. DNA for the CDR3: TGTGCCTGGAGTCAGGTAACCTACGAGCAGTACTTC.

The chain combines TRBV13 with TRBJ2-1, with D perhaps TRBD2 (5 bases). The CDR3 contains 14 residues. The ends were cut back, 0 bases at V and 4 bases at J, with 7 bases in the middle. Germline CDR1 PRHDT, CDR2 FYEKMQ (reference sequence). The CDR3 here is CASSLGGLYNEQFF. The CDR3 coding sequence is TGTGCCAGCAGCTTAGGTGGACTTTACAATGAGCAGTTCTTC.

V and J are TRBV9 and TRBJ2-2; TRBD2 matches 14 bases. Germline V gives CDR1 SGDLS, CDR2 YYNGEE. This CDR3 comprises 16 residues. Trimming cost V 4 bases and J 8 bases; bases outside gene matches: 7. DNA of the CDR3: TGTGCCAGCAGCCAAGGACTAGCGGGAGGAAGTGGGGAGCTGTTTTTT. Amino acid sequence: CASSQGLAGGSGELFF.

This clone was recorded a few times. This chain connects TRBV15 to TRBJ2-1; no firm D call. V lost 6 bases, J lost 0 bases, and 12 bases lay in between. This CDR3 region has 15 residues. Germline V gene sequence: CDR1 LNHNV, CDR2 YYDKDF (reference sequence). CDR3 DNA: TGTGCCACCAGGGAAGGAAGGAGCTCCTACAATGAGCAGTTCTTC. It yields the protein CATREGRSSYNEQFF.

The chain has TRBV12-5 and TRBJ2-3; 7 nucleotides align to TRBD2. The germline V gene encodes CDR1 LGHNT and CDR2 FRNRAP. V lost 5 bases, J lost 3 bases, and 8 bases stayed unmatched. The CDR3 totals 15 residues. CDR3 sequence: CASGPGLVGTDTQYF. The CDR3 coding sequence is TGTGCTAGTGGTCCCGGACTAGTAGGGACAGATACGCAGTATTTT.